These 15 T cell receptor beta chains came from one sample sequenced in a study of tumor-infiltrating lymphocytes in localized non-small cell lung cancer (dated by TCRdb to the early 2020s). Receptors were amplified or captured by the immunoSEQ multiplex PCR assay. TCRdb holds this immuneACCESS table with in-frame rearrangements only. Some clones are missing; in checked studies, unresolved V genes explain under half, and the rest has no known cause. The sample profile shows fewer than 20,000 clones; more than 75% of them were found once. The biggest ten clones account for 10% of the sample. Sequencing was done on a sample of uninvolved lung tissue not adjacent to the tumor. The origin of the receptors is a human donor with non-small cell lung cancer.

This chain joins TRBV5-1 and TRBJ2-1, with 9 bases aligning to TRBD2. The V segment lost 1 base and the J segment 15 bases; nucleotides outside the gene matches: 8. CDR1 is SGHRS and CDR2 is YFSETQ in the germline V gene. This CDR3 has 13 residues. The CDR3 here is CASSLTTSGPLFF. In DNA, the CDR3 is TGCGCCAGCAGCTTGACAACTAGCGGGCCGTTGTTCTTC.

In its sample, this clone was seen a few times. This chain connects TRBV5-1 to TRBJ2-3; no clear D gene. Germline V gives CDR1 SGHRS, CDR2 YFSETQ. The CDR3 sequence is 15 residues long. Trimming left V 0 bases short and J 2 bases short, with 10 bases between. CDR3 loop: CASSLEITFTDTQYF. CDR3 nucleotides: TGCGCCAGCAGCTTGGAAATTACGTTCACAGATACGCAGTATTTT.

The V call is TRBV27, the J call TRBJ2-5; TRBD1 matches 7 bases. The germline CDR1 and CDR2 sequences are MNHEY and SMNVEV (reference sequence). The CDR3 spans 16 residues. The junction had 14 bases not matched to a gene; V was cut back by 5 bases and J by 5 bases. The CDR3 reads CASSPSTGPDGETQYF. The CDR3 DNA reads TGTGCCAGCAGTCCTTCGACAGGGCCGGACGGGGAGACCCAGTACTTC.

The rearrangement links TRBV6-5 to TRBJ1-5; D gene unclear. From germline, CDR1 is MNHEY and CDR2 SVGAGI. The CDR3 spans 14 residues. Trimming pared 2 bases from V and 0 bases from J, leaving 5 bases between. The CDR3 DNA reads as TGTGCCAGCAGTTACGACTCTAGCAATCAGCCCCAGCATTTT. This gives the protein CASSYDSSNQPQHF.

The V call is TRBV14, the J call TRBJ2-1; 8 nucleotides line up with TRBD2. V dropped 0 bases and J dropped 7; count of bases not matched to a gene: 11. CDR1 and CDR2 (germline): SGHDN, FVKESK. This CDR3 has 17 amino acids. CDR3 nucleotides: TGTGCCAGCAGCCAAGATCTGAGACTAGCGATAAGAAATGAGCAGTTCTTC. Translation gives CASSQDLRLAIRNEQFF. Looking up the rest from reference TRBV14 and TRBJ2-1 gives the full variable domain: EAGVTQFPSHSVIEKGQTVTLRCDPISGHDNLYWYRRVMGKEIKFLLHFVKESKQDESGMPNNRFLAERTGGTYSTLKVQPAELEDSGVYFCASSQDLRLAIRNEQFFGPGTRLTVL.

The rearrangement joins TRBV7-2 to TRBJ2-1, with D possibly called TRBD1 or TRBD2 (5 bases each). The CDR3 contains 15 residues. The germline CDR1 and CDR2 sequences are SGHTA and FQGNSA. Trimming left V 4 bases short and J 2 bases short, with 12 bases between. The DNA of the CDR3 is TGTGCCAGCAGCTCCGCAGGGACCCCCTACAATGAGCAGTTCTTC. Translated: CASSSAGTPYNEQFF.

This chain uses TRBV9 with TRBJ1-1, with TRBD1 matching over 9 bases. Germline V gene sequence: CDR1 SGDLS, CDR2 YYNGEE. The CDR3 runs 14 residues. J was trimmed by 4 bases and V by 4 bases; bases with no gene match: 5. The CDR3 DNA sequence: TGTGCCAGCAGCTTAGGACAGGGGAGCACTGAAGCTTTCTTT. Its protein product is CASSLGQGSTEAFF.

This clone is medium-sized within its sample. The rearrangement uses TRBV5-4 and TRBJ1-1; D uncertain. The germline gives CDR1 SGHNT, CDR2 YYREEE (reference sequence). This CDR3 is built from 11 residues. Trimming stripped 7 bases from V and 5 bases from J, with 9 bases between. DNA of the CDR3: TGTGCCAGCGAGGAAGGGACTGAAGCTTTCTTT. Its translation: CASEEGTEAFF.

The chain recombines TRBV5-4 with TRBJ1-1; D gene unclear. V was pared by 4 bases and J by 7 bases, with 20 bases between. Per germline, CDR1 SGHNT and CDR2 YYREEE (reference sequence). This CDR3 has 15 amino acids. For the CDR3, the DNA is TGTGCCAGCAGCCCTTTTGACGGGCAAGGAGGTGAAGCTTTCTTT. Amino acids: CASSPFDGQGGEAFF.

The chain couples TRBV5-1 to TRBJ2-7; 13 bases agree with TRBD2. The length of the CDR3 is 17 residues. CDR1 and CDR2 (germline): SGHRS, YFSETQ. Losses at the gene ends were 3 bases for V and 4 bases for J; bases not matched to a gene: 10. CDR3 coding DNA: TGCGCCAGCAGCTACGGGACTAGCGGGACTCAAAGATACGAGCAGTACTTC. It specifies CASSYGTSGTQRYEQYF.

The CDR3 nucleotides are TGCGCCAGCAGCTCGACAGGGGACGGGGAGACCCAGTACTTC. This sequence encodes CASSSTGDGETQYF. The chain couples TRBV5-1 to TRBJ2-5; 8 nucleotides align to TRBD1. Trimming took 3 bases from V and 5 from J; bases not matched to a gene: 6. The CDR3 extends over 14 amino acids. Germline V gene lookup returns CDR1 SGHRS and CDR2 YFSETQ.

Here the CDR3 DNA reads TGCGCCAGCAGCTCCCTCGACAGTAGCTATGGCTACACCTTC. Protein product: CASSSLDSSYGYTF. The chain is built from TRBV5-1 and TRBJ1-2; a weak D match, TRBD1 (5 bases). Per germline, CDR1 SGHRS and CDR2 YFSETQ. The length of the CDR3 is 14 residues. Trimming stripped 3 bases from V and 4 bases from J, with 13 bases between.

The CDR3 DNA reads TGTGCCAGCAGCCAACGGGACGGACGACCTGGAAACACCATATATTTT. This translates into CASSQRDGRPGNTIYF. The chain links TRBV4-2 to TRBJ1-3; perhaps TRBD1 as D (5 bases). Germline lookup yields CDR1 LGHNA and CDR2 YNFKEQ. The CDR3 is 16 residues long. The V gene lost 2 bases and the J gene lost 2 bases, with 13 bases spanning the gap.

The gene calls are TRBV10-3 and TRBJ1-1, with D hard to call. The germline CDR1 and CDR2 sequences are ENHRY and SYGVKD. This CDR3 has 12 residues. V was shortened by 10 bases and J by 1 base, with 10 bases between the two germline ends. The CDR3 region has the DNA TGTGCCACCCGCCGGGGGAACACTGAAGCTTTCTTT. The encoded protein is CATRRGNTEAFF.

The rearrangement uses TRBV18 and TRBJ2-5; D not resolved. The CDR3 is 14 amino acids. Germline CDR1 and CDR2: KGHSH and LQKENI. V lost 3 bases, J lost 1 base, and 9 bases lay in between. CDR3: CASSPTLTQETQYF. Written as DNA, the CDR3 is TGTGCCAGCTCACCCACACTTACCCAAGAGACCCAGTACTTC.